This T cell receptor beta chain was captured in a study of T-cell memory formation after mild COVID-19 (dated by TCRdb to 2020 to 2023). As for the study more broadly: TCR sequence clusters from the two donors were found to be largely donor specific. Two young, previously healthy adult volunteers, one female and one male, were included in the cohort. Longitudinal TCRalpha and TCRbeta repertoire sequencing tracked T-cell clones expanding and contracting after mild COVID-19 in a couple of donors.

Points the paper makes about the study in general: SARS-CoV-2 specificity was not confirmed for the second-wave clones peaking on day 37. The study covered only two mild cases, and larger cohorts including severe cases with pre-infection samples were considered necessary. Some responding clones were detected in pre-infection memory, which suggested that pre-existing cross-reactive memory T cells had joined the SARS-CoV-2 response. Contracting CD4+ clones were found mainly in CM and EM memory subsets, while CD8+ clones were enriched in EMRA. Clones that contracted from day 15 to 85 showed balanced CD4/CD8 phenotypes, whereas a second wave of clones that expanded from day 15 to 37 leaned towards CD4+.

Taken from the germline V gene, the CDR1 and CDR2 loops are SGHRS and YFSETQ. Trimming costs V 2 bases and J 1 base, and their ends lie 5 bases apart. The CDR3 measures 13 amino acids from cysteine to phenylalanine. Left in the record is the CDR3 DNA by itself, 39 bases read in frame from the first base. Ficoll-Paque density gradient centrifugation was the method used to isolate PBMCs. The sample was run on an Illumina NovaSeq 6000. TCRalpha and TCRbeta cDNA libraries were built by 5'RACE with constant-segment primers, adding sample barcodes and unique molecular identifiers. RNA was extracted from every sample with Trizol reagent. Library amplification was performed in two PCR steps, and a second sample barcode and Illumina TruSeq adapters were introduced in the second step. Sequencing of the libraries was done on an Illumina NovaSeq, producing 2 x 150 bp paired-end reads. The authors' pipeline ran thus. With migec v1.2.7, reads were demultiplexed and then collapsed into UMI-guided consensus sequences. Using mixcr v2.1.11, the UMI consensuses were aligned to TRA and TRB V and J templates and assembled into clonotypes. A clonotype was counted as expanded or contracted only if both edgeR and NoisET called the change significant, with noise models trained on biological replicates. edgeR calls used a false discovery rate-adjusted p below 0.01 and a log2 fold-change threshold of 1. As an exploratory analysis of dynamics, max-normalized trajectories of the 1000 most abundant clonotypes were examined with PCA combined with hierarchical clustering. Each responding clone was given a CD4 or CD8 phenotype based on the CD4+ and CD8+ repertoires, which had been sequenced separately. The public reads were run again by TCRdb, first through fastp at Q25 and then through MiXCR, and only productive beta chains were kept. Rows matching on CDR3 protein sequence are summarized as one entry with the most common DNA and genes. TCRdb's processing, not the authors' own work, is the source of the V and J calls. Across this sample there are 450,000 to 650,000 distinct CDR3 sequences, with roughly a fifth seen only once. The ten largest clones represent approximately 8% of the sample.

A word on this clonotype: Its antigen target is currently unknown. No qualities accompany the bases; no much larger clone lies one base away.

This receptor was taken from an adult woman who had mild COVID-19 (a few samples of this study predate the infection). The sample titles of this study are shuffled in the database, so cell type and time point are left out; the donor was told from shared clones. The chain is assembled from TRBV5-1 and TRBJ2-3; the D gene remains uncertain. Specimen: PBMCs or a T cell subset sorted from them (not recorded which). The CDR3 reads CASSFSRTDTQYF. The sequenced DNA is TGCGCCAGCAGCTTCTCTCGCACAGATACGCAGTATTTT.